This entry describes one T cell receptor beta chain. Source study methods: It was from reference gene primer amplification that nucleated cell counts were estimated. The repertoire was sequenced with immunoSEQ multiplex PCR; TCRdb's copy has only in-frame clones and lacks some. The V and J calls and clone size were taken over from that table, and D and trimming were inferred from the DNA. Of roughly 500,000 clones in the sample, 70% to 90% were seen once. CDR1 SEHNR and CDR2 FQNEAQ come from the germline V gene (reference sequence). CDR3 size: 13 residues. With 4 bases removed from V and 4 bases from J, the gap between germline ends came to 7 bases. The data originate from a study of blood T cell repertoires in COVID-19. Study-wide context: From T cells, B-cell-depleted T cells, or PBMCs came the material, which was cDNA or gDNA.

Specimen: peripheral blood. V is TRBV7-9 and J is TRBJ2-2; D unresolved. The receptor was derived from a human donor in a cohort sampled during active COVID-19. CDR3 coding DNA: TGTGCCAGCAGCTCCTACTTCACCGGGGAGCTGTTTTTT. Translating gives CASSSYFTGELFF.